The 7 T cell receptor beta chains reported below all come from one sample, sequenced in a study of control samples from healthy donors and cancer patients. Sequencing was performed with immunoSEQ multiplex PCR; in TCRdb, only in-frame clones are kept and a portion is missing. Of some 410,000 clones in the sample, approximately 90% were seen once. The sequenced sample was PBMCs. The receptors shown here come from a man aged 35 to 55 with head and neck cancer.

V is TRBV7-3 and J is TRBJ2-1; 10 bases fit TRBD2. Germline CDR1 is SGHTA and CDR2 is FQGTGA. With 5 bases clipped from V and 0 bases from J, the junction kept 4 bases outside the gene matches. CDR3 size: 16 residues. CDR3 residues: CASSPSGGVSYNEQFF. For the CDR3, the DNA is TGTGCCAGCAGCCCAAGCGGGGGGGTCTCCTACAATGAGCAGTTCTTC.

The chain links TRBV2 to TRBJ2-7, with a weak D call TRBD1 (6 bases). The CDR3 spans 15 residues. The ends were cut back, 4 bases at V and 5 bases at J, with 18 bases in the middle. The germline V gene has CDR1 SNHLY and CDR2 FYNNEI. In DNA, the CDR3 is TGTGCCAGCAGTGTGGCCACAGGGATTGCCCACGAGCAGTACTTC. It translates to CASSVATGIAHEQYF. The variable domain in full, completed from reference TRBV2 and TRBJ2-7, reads EPEVTQTPSHQVTQMGQEVILRCVPISNHLYFYWYRQILGQKVEFLVSFYNNEISEKSEIFDDQFSVERPDGSNFTLKIRSTKLEDSAMYFCASSVATGIAHEQYFGPGTRLTVT.

The CDR3 DNA follows: TGTGCCAGCGCGGTTGAAGGCGGACGGAGCTCCTATAATTCACCCCTCCACTTT. This codes for CASAVEGGRSSYNSPLHF. The V call is TRBV27, the J call TRBJ1-6; no clear D gene. Trimming pared 8 bases from V and 0 bases from J, leaving 20 bases between. CDR3 length: 18 amino acids. Germline V gene lookup returns CDR1 MNHEY and CDR2 SMNVEV (reference sequence).

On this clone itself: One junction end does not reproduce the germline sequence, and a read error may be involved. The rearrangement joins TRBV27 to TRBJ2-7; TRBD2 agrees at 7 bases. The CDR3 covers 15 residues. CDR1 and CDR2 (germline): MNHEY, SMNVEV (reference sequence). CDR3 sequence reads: CASSHLAGGIYGQYF. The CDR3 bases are TGTGCCAGCAGTCATTTAGCGGGCGGAATCTACGGGCAGTACTTC.

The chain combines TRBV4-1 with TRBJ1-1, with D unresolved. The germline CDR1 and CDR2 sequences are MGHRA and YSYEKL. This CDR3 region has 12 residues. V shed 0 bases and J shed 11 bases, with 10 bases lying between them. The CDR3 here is CASSQDRGTAFF. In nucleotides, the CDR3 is TGCGCCAGCAGCCAAGATCGGGGTACGGCTTTCTTT.

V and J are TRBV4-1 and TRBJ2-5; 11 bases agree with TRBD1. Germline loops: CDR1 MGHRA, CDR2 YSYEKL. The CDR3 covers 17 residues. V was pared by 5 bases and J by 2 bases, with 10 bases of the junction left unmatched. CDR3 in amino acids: CASSSRTGGLGQETQYF. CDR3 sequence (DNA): TGCGCCAGCAGCTCGCGGACAGGGGGCCTCGGACAAGAGACCCAGTACTTC.

The CDR3 spells CASSPGSDTQYF. CDR3 bases: TGCGCCAGCAGCCCGGGATCAGATACGCAGTATTTT. This chain joins TRBV5-1 and TRBJ2-3, with D perhaps TRBD2 (5 bases). The CDR3 has 12 amino acids. Germline V gives CDR1 SGHRS, CDR2 YFSETQ. The ends were cut back, 4 bases at V and 4 bases at J, with 7 bases in the middle.